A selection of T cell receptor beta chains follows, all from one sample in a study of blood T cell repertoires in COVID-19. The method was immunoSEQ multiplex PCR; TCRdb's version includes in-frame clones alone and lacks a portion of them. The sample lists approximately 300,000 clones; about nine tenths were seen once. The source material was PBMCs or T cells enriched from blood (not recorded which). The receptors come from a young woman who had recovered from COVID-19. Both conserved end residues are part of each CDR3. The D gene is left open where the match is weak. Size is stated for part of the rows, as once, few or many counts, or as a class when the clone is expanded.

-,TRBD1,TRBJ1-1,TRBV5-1,TGCGCCAGCAGCTTACAGGGGGGGACTGAAGCTTTCTTT,CASSLQGGTEAFF
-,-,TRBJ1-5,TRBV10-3,TGTGCCATCAGTCACTCGGGGGGTGGCAATCAGCCCCAGCATTTT,CAISHSGGGNQPQHF
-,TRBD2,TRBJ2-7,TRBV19,TGTGCCAGTAGTATAGGAACTAGCGGCGACGAGCAGTACTTC,CASSIGTSGDEQYF
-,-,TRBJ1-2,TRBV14,TGTGCCAGCAACGAGGGAAGGGATGGCTACACCTTC,CASNEGRDGYTF
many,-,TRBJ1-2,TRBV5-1,TGCGCCAGCAGCTTGAACGGAGCTTCGAGAGGCTACACCTTC,CASSLNGASRGYTF
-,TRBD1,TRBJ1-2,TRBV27,TGTGCCAGCAGTTTGACAGGGTGGAATGGCTACACCTTC,CASSLTGWNGYTF
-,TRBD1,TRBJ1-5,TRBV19,TGTGCCAGTAGCCTCGACAGGGGGCAGCCCCAGCATTTT,CASSLDRGQPQHF
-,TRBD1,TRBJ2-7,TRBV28,TGTGCCAGCAGTTTATACCGGACAGGGGCCTACGAGCAGTACTTC,CASSLYRTGAYEQYF
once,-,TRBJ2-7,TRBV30,TGTGCCTGGTTGCGGGGTCCCTACGAGCAGTACTTC,CAWLRGPYEQYF
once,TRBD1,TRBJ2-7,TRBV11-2,TGTGCCAGCAGCTGGGGACAGAACCCCACCTACGAGCAGTACTTC,CASSWGQNPTYEQYF
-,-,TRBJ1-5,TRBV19,TGTGCCAGTAGTCGCCAGGTCAATCAGCCCCAGCATTTT,CASSRQVNQPQHF
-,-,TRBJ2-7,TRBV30,TGTGCCTGGAGTGTAGGGGTACAATCCTACGAGCAGTACTTC,CAWSVGVQSYEQYF
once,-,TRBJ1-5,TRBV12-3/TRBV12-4,TGTGCCAGCAGTTTGGTTCCCGCGCAGCCCCAGCATTTT,CASSLVPAQPQHF
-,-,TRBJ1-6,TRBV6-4,TGTGCCAGCAGTGACCGAAACAGGGCCCTGAGCTCCTATAATTCACCCCTCCACTTT,CASSDRNRALSSYNSPLHF
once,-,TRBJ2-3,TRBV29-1,TGCAGCGTTCTCCCTAGCACAGATACGCAGTATTTT,CSVLPSTDTQYF
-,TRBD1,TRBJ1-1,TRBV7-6,TGTGCCAGCAGTTTAGGGGGCGTGGGCACTGAAGCTTTCTTT,CASSLGGVGTEAFF
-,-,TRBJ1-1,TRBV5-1,TGCGCCAGCAGCTTGGAGGCGGCGATCGGTTCGAGCACTGAAGCTTTCTTT,CASSLEAAIGSSTEAFF
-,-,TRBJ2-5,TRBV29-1,TGCAGCGTTGAATCCCTCTTTCAAGAGACCCAGTACTTC,CSVESLFQETQYF
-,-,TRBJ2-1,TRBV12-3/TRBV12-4,TGTGCCAGCAGTTTAATTGTGAGTGAGCAGTTCTTC,CASSLIVSEQFF
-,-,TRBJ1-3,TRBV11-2,TGTGCCAGCAGCTTAAAAGCGGGCCGAATCTCTGGAAACACCATATATTTT,CASSLKAGRISGNTIYF
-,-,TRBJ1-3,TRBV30,TGTGCCTGGAGAGTCGGGACTCTTCCTGGAAACACCATATATTTT,CAWRVGTLPGNTIYF
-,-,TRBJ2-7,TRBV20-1,TGCAGTGCTAGTTATCCCGGGACACCGGATGGGAACTACGAGCAGTACTTC,CSASYPGTPDGNYEQYF
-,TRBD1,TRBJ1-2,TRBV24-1,TGTGCCACCAGTGATCATGGACAGGGCTATGGCTACACCTTC,CATSDHGQGYGYTF
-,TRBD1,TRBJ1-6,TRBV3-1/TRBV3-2,TGTGCCAGCAGCCAAACGACAGGGGGGTCACCCCTCCACTTT,CASSQTTGGSPLHF
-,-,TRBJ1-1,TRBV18,TGTGCCAGCTCACCCAGGGAGGCTGAAGCTTTCTTT,CASSPREAEAFF
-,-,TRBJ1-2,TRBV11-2,TGTGCCAGCAGCTTGAGACAGAGTCTGAACTATGGCTACACCTTC,CASSLRQSLNYGYTF
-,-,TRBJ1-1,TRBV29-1,TGCAGCGTCCCGGATCCCAGAGGCACTGAAGCTTTCTTT,CSVPDPRGTEAFF
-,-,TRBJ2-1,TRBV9,TGTGCCAGCAGCGCTGGGGGCGGCGATCCCCGTCAGTTCTTC,CASSAGGGDPRQFF
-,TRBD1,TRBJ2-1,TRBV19,TGTGCCAGTATGAGAGGGACAGGGGGGAATGAGCAGTTCTTC,CASMRGTGGNEQFF
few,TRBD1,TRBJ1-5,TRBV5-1,TGCGCCACGTCTCTCAAGACGGGACAGGGTTATCAGCCCCAGCATTTT,CATSLKTGQGYQPQHF
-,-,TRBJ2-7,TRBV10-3,TGTGCCATCAGGACAGTCTCCTACGAGCAGTACTTC,CAIRTVSYEQYF
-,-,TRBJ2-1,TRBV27,TGTGCCAGCAGTTTAACTGGGACAACTAATGAGCAGTTCTTC,CASSLTGTTNEQFF
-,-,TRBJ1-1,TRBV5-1,TGCGCCAGCAGCCCGATGACAGCGATGAACACTGAAGCTTTCTTT,CASSPMTAMNTEAFF
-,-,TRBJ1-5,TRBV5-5,TGTGCCAGCAGTGCCTTGTCCGGGACTCTTAATCAGCCCCAGCATTTT,CASSALSGTLNQPQHF
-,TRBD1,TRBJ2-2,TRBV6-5,TGTGCCAGCACCCAGGGGACAGGGGCCGGGGAGCTGTTTTTT,CASTQGTGAGELFF
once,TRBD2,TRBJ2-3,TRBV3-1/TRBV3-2,TGTGCCAGCAGCCCTACCAGTAGCGGGGGGATCACAGATACGCAGTATTTT,CASSPTSSGGITDTQYF
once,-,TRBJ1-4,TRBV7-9,TGTGCCAGCAGCCCAGGTGTCAGGGAATTTAATGAAAAACTGTTTTTT,CASSPGVREFNEKLFF
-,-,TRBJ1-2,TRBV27,TGTGCCAGCAGCCCCCAGGTCAGGGACTATGGCTACACCTTC,CASSPQVRDYGYTF
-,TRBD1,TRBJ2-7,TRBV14,TGTGCCAGCAGCCTGACCGGGACAGGGATTAGCGAGCAGTACTTC,CASSLTGTGISEQYF
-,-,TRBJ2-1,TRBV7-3,TGTGCCAGCAGCTTAACCGCGGGCTCCTACAATGAGCAGTTCTTC,CASSLTAGSYNEQFF
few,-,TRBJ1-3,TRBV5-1,TGCGCCAGCAGCTTACCGGGAGACACCATATATTTT,CASSLPGDTIYF
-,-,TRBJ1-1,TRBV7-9,TGTGCCAGCAGCCCGGTCGGGGGCACTGAAGCTTTCTTT,CASSPVGGTEAFF